The T cell receptor beta chain described here comes from a study of patients and donors after allogeneic stem cell transplantation. One entry per CDR3 protein, called by TCRdb with MiXCR from the RT-PCR reads. This sample has roughly 880,000 distinct CDR3 sequences, with about a sixth found just once. With 5 bases removed from V and 2 bases from J, the gap between germline ends came to 19 bases. This CDR3 is 17 amino acids long. The material sequenced was blood, either unsorted or a sorted T cell fraction (not recorded which). The source is a human donor who was either an allogeneic HSCT recipient or a stem cell or donor lymphocyte infusion donor (not recorded which). It is not recorded whose cells these are; they may come from a transplant donor. J is TRBJ2-4 and V is TRBV12-3 or TRBV12-4, with TRBD1 as a possible D gene (6 bases). This CDR3 is CASSPEGGWASKNIQYF. The DNA of the CDR3 is TGTGCCAGCAGTCCAGAAGGGGGATGGGCGTCCAAAAACATTCAGTACTTC.